The rows below give T cell receptor beta chains drawn from one sample of a study of post-analysis software for immune sequencing data. TCRdb re-called the PCR reads with MiXCR, one entry per CDR3 protein. The table shows hundreds of thousands of distinct CDR3 sequences, with approximately 45% occurring only once. The specimen sequenced was blood. The source of these receptors is a girl under 18 with multiple sclerosis. The CDR3 runs from the conserved cysteine through the conserved F or W. D genes are given only for firm matches. The listing skips clone size in some rows; elsewhere it reads once, few, many or a size class.

j_call,v_call,clone_size,d_call,cdr3_aa,cdr3_nt
TRBJ2-1,TRBV10-3,once,NA,CASRTPSSYNEQFF,TGTGCCAGCCGGACTCCTTCTTCCTACAATGAGCAGTTCTTC
TRBJ2-7,TRBV7-6,few,NA,CASSFYGASADSYEQYF,TGTGCCAGCAGCTTTTATGGGGCTAGCGCAGACTCCTACGAGCAGTACTTC
TRBJ2-1,TRBV24-1,NA,NA,CATSVSPNNEQFF,TGTGCCACCAGTGTAAGCCCGAACAATGAGCAGTTCTTC
TRBJ1-2,TRBV9,NA,NA,CASSPRPGGDGYGYTF,TGTGCCAGCAGCCCCCGTCCGGGGGGGGATGGCTATGGCTACACCTTC
TRBJ2-1,TRBV20-1,NA,TRBD2,CSAPRTSGRSYNEQFF,TGCAGTGCTCCCCGGACTAGCGGGAGGTCCTACAATGAGCAGTTCTTC
TRBJ1-2,TRBV5-6,NA,NA,CASSLALAAYGYTF,TGTGCCAGCAGCTTGGCACTAGCTGCCTATGGCTACACCTTC
TRBJ2-7,TRBV29-1,NA,NA,CSVEGGASEQYF,TGCAGCGTTGAAGGTGGGGCTAGCGAGCAGTACTTC
TRBJ1-1,TRBV20-1,NA,TRBD1,CSARDRGQGAGNTEAFF,TGCAGTGCTAGAGATAGGGGACAGGGGGCGGGGAACACTGAAGCTTTCTTT
TRBJ2-7,TRBV7-2,NA,TRBD2,CASSLSFSSGRSSYEQYF,TGTGCCAGCAGCTTATCTTTTTCTAGCGGGAGGAGCTCCTACGAGCAGTACTTC
TRBJ2-6,TRBV7-2,few,NA,CASSLEVRVSGANVLTF,TGTGCCAGCAGCTTAGAAGTTAGGGTATCAGGGGCCAACGTCCTGACTTTC
TRBJ2-5,TRBV20-1,NA,TRBD2,CSAYLSGRGETQYF,TGCAGTGCTTATCTCAGCGGGAGGGGAGAGACCCAGTACTTC
TRBJ1-1,TRBV12-3/TRBV12-4,NA,NA,CASSFGPGSTEAFF,NA
TRBJ2-3,TRBV4-3,NA,NA,CASSPAQGRRGDTQYF,TGCGCCAGCAGCCCAGCCCAGGGGCGCCGGGGAGATACGCAGTATTTT
TRBJ2-1,TRBV7-2,NA,NA,CASSFTSRLVEQFF,TGTGCCAGCAGCTTTACTAGTAGGCTGGTTGAGCAGTTCTTC
TRBJ2-7,TRBV7-2,NA,TRBD2,CASSGQLAGAGEQYF,TGTGCCAGCAGCGGCCAACTAGCGGGAGCGGGAGAGCAGTACTTC
TRBJ2-3,TRBV5-8,NA,NA,CASSPGAQGTDTQYF,TGTGCCAGCAGCCCCGGGGCGCAGGGCACAGATACGCAGTATTTT
TRBJ1-1,TRBV15,once,NA,CATEGRGEAFF,TGTGCCACCGAAGGGAGGGGAGAAGCTTTCTTT
TRBJ1-4,TRBV6-2/TRBV6-3,few,NA,CASSYSGEKLFF,TGTGCCAGCAGTTACTCTGGGGAAAAACTGTTTTTT
TRBJ1-5,TRBV20-1,NA,NA,CSASTTANQPQHF,TGCAGTGCTAGTACGACAGCAAATCAGCCCCAGCATTTT
TRBJ1-1,TRBV28,NA,NA,CASSFWQGLNTEAFF,TGTGCCAGCAGTTTCTGGCAGGGGTTGAACACTGAAGCTTTCTTT
TRBJ2-7,TRBV29-1,NA,NA,CSVGPGTGTYEQYF,TGCAGCGTGGGACCCGGGACGGGGACTTACGAGCAGTACTTC
TRBJ2-5,TRBV4-1,few,TRBD2,CASSQDGTTETQYF,TGCGCCAGCAGCCAAGACGGGACTACAGAGACCCAGTACTTC
TRBJ2-1,TRBV7-6,NA,TRBD2,CASSQRLAGYYNEQFF,TGTGCCAGCAGCCAACGACTAGCGGGATACTACAATGAGCAGTTCTTC
TRBJ1-6,TRBV10-3,NA,TRBD1,CAISEFPPGQGNSPLHF,TGTGCCATCAGTGAGTTTCCACCGGGACAGGGTAATTCACCCCTCCACTTT
TRBJ2-1,TRBV6-4,NA,TRBD2,CASSREAGVHEQFF,TGTGCCAGCAGCCGGGAGGCGGGAGTACATGAGCAGTTCTTC
TRBJ1-2,TRBV20-1,NA,NA,CSARPMGGYTF,TGCAGTGCTAGACCTATGGGAGGCTACACCTTC
TRBJ1-4,TRBV4-2,NA,NA,CASSERLNDEKLFF,TGTGCCAGCAGCGAACGGCTTAATGATGAAAAACTGTTTTTT
TRBJ2-7,TRBV29-1,few,TRBD2,CSVVWWTSGSYEQYF,TGCAGCGTTGTGTGGTGGACTAGCGGCTCCTACGAGCAGTACTTC
TRBJ2-1,TRBV29-1,NA,TRBD2,CSVEAAGALFSYNEQFF,TGCAGCGTTGAAGCAGCGGGAGCCCTCTTCTCCTACAATGAGCAGTTCTTC
TRBJ2-5,TRBV14,NA,NA,CASSHLGVASQETQYF,TGTGCCAGCAGCCACCTAGGGGTTGCCAGCCAAGAGACCCAGTACTTC
TRBJ2-1,TRBV20-1,NA,TRBD1,CSARAPTGGVSNEQFF,TGCAGTGCTAGGGCTCCGACAGGGGGGGTGTCGAATGAGCAGTTCTTC
TRBJ2-1,TRBV18,NA,NA,CASSPGDTNNEQFF,TGTGCCAGCTCACCTGGAGACACGAACAATGAGCAGTTCTTC
TRBJ2-3,TRBV20-1,NA,NA,CSAPPPGTDTQYF,TGCAGTGCCCCGCCCCCCGGAACAGATACGCAGTATTTT
TRBJ2-1,TRBV18,few,NA,CASSLFRDTTYNEQFF,TGTGCCAGCTCACTGTTCCGGGACACCACCTACAATGAGCAGTTCTTC
TRBJ1-2,TRBV6-5,few,TRBD1,CASSYSISGGGYGYTF,TGTGCCAGCAGTTACTCGATTTCAGGGGGAGGCTATGGCTACACCTTC
TRBJ2-6,TRBV7-2,few,NA,CASNVGGRASGANVLTF,TGTGCCAGCAACGTGGGGGGAAGGGCGAGTGGGGCCAACGTCCTGACTTTC
TRBJ2-3,TRBV18,few,NA,CASRIYTDTQYF,TGTGCCAGCCGAATTTACACAGATACGCAGTATTTT
TRBJ1-2,TRBV15,few,NA,CATSRDRRNYGYTF,TGTGCCACCAGCAGAGACCGAAGAAACTATGGCTACACCTTC
TRBJ1-4,TRBV20-1,NA,NA,CSATGPTQQAPGEKLFF,TGCAGTGCCACAGGGCCTACACAACAAGCGCCGGGGGAAAAACTGTTTTTT
TRBJ1-1,TRBV27,NA,NA,CASSPTAGFTEAFF,TGTGCCAGCAGTCCCACCGCAGGGTTCACTGAAGCTTTCTTT
TRBJ2-3,TRBV5-1,NA,TRBD2,CASSLPLLAASTDTQYF,TGCGCCAGCAGCTTACCTTTGCTAGCGGCTAGCACAGATACGCAGTATTTT
TRBJ1-5,TRBV6-2/TRBV6-3,NA,NA,CASSSYDLGQVGNQPQHF,TGTGCCAGCAGTTCATACGACCTCGGTCAGGTGGGGAATCAGCCCCAGCATTTT
TRBJ1-1,TRBV10-1,few,NA,CASSGHGMNTEAFF,TGCGCCAGCAGCGGACACGGGATGAACACTGAAGCTTTCTTT
TRBJ2-5,TRBV12-3/TRBV12-4,NA,TRBD2,CASSLRTSGTQETQYF,TGTGCCAGCAGTCTCCGGACTAGCGGGACCCAAGAGACCCAGTACTTC
TRBJ2-7,TRBV7-9,NA,NA,CASSLARDEQYF,TGTGCCAGCAGCTTAGCCAGGGACGAGCAGTACTTC
TRBJ2-3,TRBV6-5,few,NA,CASSYSREDLTDTQYF,TGTGCCAGCAGTTACTCGCGGGAAGACCTCACAGATACGCAGTATTTT
TRBJ2-4,TRBV21-1,NA,NA,CASSKGRDRGPTLAKNIQYF,TGTGCCAGCAGCAAAGGCCGGGACAGGGGCCCAACCTTAGCCAAAAACATTCAGTACTTC
TRBJ2-1,TRBV7-2,few,NA,CASRAGPLEQFF,TGTGCCAGCAGGGCCGGGCCCTTAGAGCAGTTCTTC
TRBJ2-1,TRBV19,once,TRBD2,CASSTSGGGLGEQFF,TGTGCCAGTTCTACCAGCGGGGGGGGGCTGGGTGAGCAGTTCTTC
TRBJ1-5,TRBV15,few,NA,CATSMEGAGNQPQHF,TGTGCCACCAGCATGGAAGGGGCAGGGAATCAGCCCCAGCATTTT
TRBJ1-1,TRBV5-1,NA,NA,CASSLMSGGNTEAFF,TGCGCCAGCAGCTTGATGTCCGGGGGGAACACTGAAGCTTTCTTT
TRBJ2-3,TRBV5-1,few,TRBD2,CASSLAAGVDTQYF,TGCGCCAGCAGCTTGGCAGCGGGAGTAGATACGCAGTATTTT
TRBJ2-2,TRBV29-1,NA,NA,CSVVGEAKYTGELFF,TGCAGCGTTGTGGGGGAGGCGAAATACACCGGGGAGCTGTTTTTT
TRBJ2-7,TRBV20-1,few,NA,CSAREVGSPGSSYEQYF,TGCAGTGCTAGAGAGGTTGGAAGTCCGGGTTCCTCCTACGAGCAGTACTTC
TRBJ1-2,TRBV9,NA,NA,CASSVRTGTNYGYTF,TGTGCCAGCAGCGTACGTACAGGAACAAACTATGGCTACACCTTC
TRBJ2-7,TRBV27,many,NA,CASSLWGSEQYF,TGTGCCAGCAGTTTGTGGGGTAGCGAGCAGTACTTC
TRBJ2-1,TRBV6-1,NA,TRBD1,CASSGTGVNEQFF,TGTGCCAGCAGCGGGACAGGGGTCAATGAGCAGTTCTTC